This T cell receptor beta chain was retrieved from a study of shared clonotypes between healthy human individuals. Study details: Used for every donor were three CD4 naive, three CD4 memory, two CD8 naive and one CD8 memory plate.

The CDR3 contains 17 residues. V lost 5 bases and J lost 2, with 19 bases in between. Germline V gives CDR1 MDHEN, CDR2 SYDVKM. Here immunoSEQ multiplex PCR was the method, and the copy in TCRdb shows in-frame clones only, minus some. This table has under 650,000 clones, 90% to 96% appearing once. This receptor was obtained from a woman in her thirties in good health. The chain carries TRBV28 and TRBJ2-4; TRBD1 might be the D (6 bases). The specimen sequenced was naive CD4+ T cells sorted from blood. Subset meaning: CD45RA+ positively selected. This CDR3 reads CASSPGALGQTKNIQYF. CDR3 DNA sequence: TGTGCCAGCAGTCCCGGGGCCCTAGGACAGACCAAAAACATTCAGTACTTC.